Listed below are T cell receptor beta chains from one sample, sequenced in a study of shared T cell receptors in the human thymus. Libraries were prepared by immunoSEQ multiplex PCR; TCRdb keeps only in-frame clonotypes and omits some of them. The table lists about 380,000 clones, roughly 94% of them singletons. Sequenced: thymocytes. All receptors come from a human donor. Both conserved end residues are part of each CDR3. The D gene is left open where the match is weak. Clone size is shown for a subset of rows, as once, few, many or a class of expanded clone.

. | . | TRBJ2-2 | TRBV7-2 | TGTGCCAGCAGCTCCAACGCACACGGAACCCTGAACACCGGGGAGCTGTTTTTT | CASSSNAHGTLNTGELFF
. | . | TRBJ2-5 | TRBV27 | TGTGCCAGCAGGGACCAAGAGACCCAGTACTTC | CASRDQETQYF
TRBD1 | once | TRBJ1-1 | TRBV4-1 | TGCGCCAGCAGCCAAGACCCAACAGGGGTTTCGGGAGCTTTCTTT | CASSQDPTGVSGAFF
TRBD2 | . | TRBJ2-1 | TRBV11-2 | TGTGCCAGCAGCTTAGACCGGGCCCCGGGAGGTATTGGTGAGCAGTTCTTC | CASSLDRAPGGIGEQFF
TRBD1 | . | TRBJ1-2 | TRBV6-4 | TGTGCCAGCAGTGTCCGGCAGGGGGTAAACTATGGCTACACCTTC | CASSVRQGVNYGYTF
TRBD1 | . | TRBJ2-1 | TRBV28 | TGTGCCAGCAGTTCACGGGACAGGGCGTCATTGACCTACAATGAGCAGTTCTTC | CASSSRDRASLTYNEQFF
. | . | TRBJ1-5 | TRBV25-1 | TGTGCCAGCCCTAAGGAGCAGGGGACAAATCAGCCCCAGCATTTT | CASPKEQGTNQPQHF
. | . | TRBJ1-1 | TRBV2 | TGTGCCAGCAGTGATTGGCACAGGGTGAACACTGAAGCTTTCTTT | CASSDWHRVNTEAFF
. | once | TRBJ2-2 | TRBV6-5 | TGTGCCAGCAGTCCAAGGTTTAGGGCCGGCGGGGAGCTGTTTTTT | CASSPRFRAGGELFF
. | . | TRBJ2-5 | TRBV30 | TGTGCCTGGAGTTGGGGGGGGCTACGGGAGGCCCCGGGAGAGACCCAGTACTTC | CAWSWGGLREAPGETQYF
. | . | TRBJ2-1 | TRBV6-4 | TGTGCCAGCAGTGACGGATTTGGCAATGAGCAGTTCTTC | CASSDGFGNEQFF
. | . | TRBJ1-1 | TRBV5-1 | TGCGCCAGCAGCTTGGCGGCCAGGATGGACACTGAAGCTTTCTTT | CASSLAARMDTEAFF